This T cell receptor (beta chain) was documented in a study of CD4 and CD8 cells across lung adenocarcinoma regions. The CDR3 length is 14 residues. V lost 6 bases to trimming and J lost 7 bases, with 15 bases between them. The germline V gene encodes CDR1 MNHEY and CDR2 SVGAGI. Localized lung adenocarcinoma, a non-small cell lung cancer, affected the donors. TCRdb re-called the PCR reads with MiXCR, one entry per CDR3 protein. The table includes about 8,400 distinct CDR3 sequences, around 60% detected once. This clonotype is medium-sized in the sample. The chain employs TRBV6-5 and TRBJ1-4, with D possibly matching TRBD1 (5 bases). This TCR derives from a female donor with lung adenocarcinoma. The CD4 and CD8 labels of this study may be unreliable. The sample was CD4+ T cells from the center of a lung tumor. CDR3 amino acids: CASSSAGTGEKLFF. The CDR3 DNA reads TGTGCCAGCAGCTCAGCGGGGACGGGTGAAAAACTGTTTTTT.